The 31 T cell receptor beta chains in this list originate from one sample, sequenced in a study of blood T cell repertoires in COVID-19. Here immunoSEQ multiplex PCR was the method, and the copy in TCRdb shows in-frame clones only, minus some. The data show around 260,000 clones, with about 88% seen just once and around 1.8% held by the top ten. Sequences were obtained from peripheral blood. These receptors were taken from a young man with active or convalescent COVID-19.

This clone was picked up a small number of times. The chain carries TRBV4-1 and TRBJ1-2, with 8 bases fitting TRBD1. The ends lost 0 bases at V and 3 bases at J; junction bases unmatched: 18. In germline, CDR1 is MGHRA, CDR2 YSYEKL. The CDR3 runs 20 residues. The CDR3 DNA is TGCGCCAGCAGCCAAGATTGGGGCCATCGACAGGGGACCCCTTACTATGGCTACACCTTC. Protein sequence: CASSQDWGHRQGTPYYGYTF.

The V gene is TRBV6-5, the J gene TRBJ2-1, with D tentatively TRBD1 (6 bases). CDR1 and CDR2 from the germline V gene are MNHEY and SVGAGI. This CDR3 has 14 residues. Trimming left V 3 bases short and J 5 bases short, with 11 bases between. The CDR3 DNA is TGTGCCAGCAGTTATTTTAACAGGGACAATGAGCAGTTCTTC. Translation: CASSYFNRDNEQFF.

This chain uses TRBV7-6 with TRBJ2-7, with D possibly TRBD2 on 5 matching bases. The CDR3 consists of 13 residues. In germline, CDR1 is SGHVS, CDR2 FNYEAQ. V shed 5 bases and J shed 4 bases, with 12 bases lying between them. In DNA, the CDR3 is TGTGCCAGCAGCCCCTCAGGAGGATACGAGCAGTACTTC. Translation gives CASSPSGGYEQYF.

This clone was seen only a few times. The V and J genes are TRBV20-1 and TRBJ2-2; D may be TRBD2 (6 bases). CDR1 and CDR2 from the germline V gene are DFQATT and SNEGSKA (reference sequence). The CDR3 totals 13 residues. The germline V and J ends were trimmed by 3 bases and 6 bases, with 11 bases remaining between them. The CDR3 loop reads CSASNGDSGELFF. The CDR3 nucleotides are TGCAGTGCTAGTAATGGGGACTCCGGGGAGCTGTTTTTT.

This CDR3 is CASDTRPDRVSIAEAFF. CDR3 coding DNA: TGTGCCAGCGACACCCGACCGGACAGGGTATCTATAGCTGAAGCTTTCTTT. The chain joins TRBV21-1 to TRBJ1-1; whether TRBD1, the table's D call, matches the DNA was not checked. TRBV21-1 is a recognized pseudogene. The CDR3 sequence is 17 residues long.

The chain joins TRBV18 to TRBJ2-3; D might be TRBD1 (6 bases). CDR1 is KGHSH, CDR2 LQKENI, per germline. The V end was cut by 8 bases, the J end by 3 bases, with 18 bases between. The CDR3 consists of 15 residues. The CDR3 spells CASPIPGRGTDTQYF. The DNA for the CDR3 is TGTGCCAGCCCGATTCCGGGCAGGGGAACAGATACGCAGTATTTT.

The CDR3 protein is CASSSQGEAFF. CDR3 coding DNA: TGTGCCAGCAGCTCACAGGGGGAAGCTTTCTTT. The chain has TRBV11-2 and TRBJ1-1, with 7 bases fitting TRBD1. This CDR3 has 11 residues. V was pared by 4 bases and J by 8 bases, with 1 base of the junction left unmatched. In germline, CDR1 is SGHAT, CDR2 FQNNGV.

The V call is TRBV12-3 or TRBV12-4, the J call TRBJ1-4; 8 nucleotides line up with TRBD1. This CDR3 contains 13 residues. Trimming removed 6 bases from V and 10 bases from J; junction bases left unmatched: 7. The CDR3 coding sequence is TGTGCCAGCAGACTTGGGACAGGCGTAAAACTGTTTTTT. Residues: CASRLGTGVKLFF.

This sequence joins TRBV19 and TRBJ2-3, with a weak D call TRBD2 (6 bases). V was clipped by 3 bases and J by 2 bases, with 18 bases between them. The CDR3 sequence is 17 residues long. Germline loops: CDR1 LNHDA, CDR2 SQIVND (reference sequence). The CDR3 sequence is CASSIWGGGAVTDTQYF. The CDR3 region has the DNA TGTGCCAGTAGTATCTGGGGCGGCGGGGCAGTCACAGATACGCAGTATTTT.

In this sample, this clone turned up once. The genes are TRBV19 and TRBJ2-3; 7 bases agree with TRBD1. The germline CDR1 and CDR2 sequences are LNHDA and SQIVND (reference sequence). The CDR3 spans 15 residues. J gave up 1 base and V 5 bases, and 6 bases lay outside the gene matches. CDR3 protein: CASSDRVVGTDTQYF. The CDR3 DNA reads as TGTGCCAGTAGTGACAGGGTTGTCGGCACAGATACGCAGTATTTT.

The chain joins TRBV7-2 to TRBJ2-5; 7 bases agree with TRBD1. This CDR3 contains 14 residues. V shed 5 bases, J shed 5 bases, and the junction held 8 bases outside the gene matches. Germline CDR1 SGHTA, CDR2 FQGNSA. CDR3 nucleotide sequence: TGTGCCAGCAGCACCGACAGGGAAGGTGAGACCCAGTACTTC. Its translation: CASSTDREGETQYF.

This clone was observed a few times. This chain joins TRBV5-4 and TRBJ2-5; 7 positions agree with TRBD1. This CDR3 comprises 15 residues. The J segment lost 5 bases and the V segment lost 2 bases, leaving 9 bases of the junction unmatched. Germline V gives CDR1 SGHNT, CDR2 YYREEE (reference sequence). The CDR3 nucleotides read TGTGCCAGCAGCTTTGGGTCGACAGGGATGGAGACCCAGTACTTC. It is translated as CASSFGSTGMETQYF.

The chain recombines TRBV23-1 with TRBJ1-3; unclear D gene. TRBV23-1 is annotated as an ORF whose role is uncertain. The CDR3 has 19 residues. V dropped 0 bases and J dropped 0 bases, with 18 bases sitting between them. CDR3 amino acids: CASSQSLNSGLSSGNTIYF. CDR3 nucleotide sequence: TGCGCCAGCAGTCAATCGCTTAACTCGGGTCTCAGCTCTGGAAACACCATATATTTT.

V usage is TRBV5-8 and J usage is TRBJ2-2; TRBD2 might be the D (5 bases). Germline-derived CDR1 and CDR2 are SGHTS and YDEGEE. With 7 bases removed from V and 7 bases from J, the gap between germline ends came to 17 bases. CDR3 size: 14 residues. The CDR3 DNA is TGTGCCAGCTTTCCCCAGGAGGTATTCGGGGAGCTGTTTTTT. It yields the protein CASFPQEVFGELFF.

J is TRBJ2-7 and V is TRBV11-3; D is unresolved. The V end lost 1 base, the J end lost 3 bases, and 7 bases lay between the germline ends. The CDR3 runs to 13 residues. In germline, CDR1 is SGHNT, CDR2 YENEEA. The CDR3 is CASSLANSYEQYF. CDR3 DNA sequence: TGTGCCAGCAGCTTAGCTAACAGCTACGAGCAGTACTTC.

The chain carries TRBV5-1 and TRBJ2-5, with 7 bases aligning to TRBD1. The germline CDR1 and CDR2 sequences are SGHRS and YFSETQ. Losses at the gene ends were 5 bases for V and 2 bases for J; bases not matched to a gene: 6. This CDR3 has 14 residues. This CDR3 reads CASRQGTDQETQYF. The CDR3 DNA sequence: TGCGCCAGCAGACAAGGGACAGATCAAGAGACCCAGTACTTC.

V is TRBV4-2 and J is TRBJ2-1; 11 bases match TRBD2. The CDR3 has 16 residues. With 8 bases clipped from V and 0 bases from J, the junction kept 6 bases outside the gene matches. Germline assignment: CDR1 LGHNA and CDR2 YNFKEQ. As DNA, the CDR3 is TGTGCCAGCGGAGCCACTAGCGGGGGCTCCTACAATGAGCAGTTCTTC. Translation gives CASGATSGGSYNEQFF.

The chain has TRBV11-2 and TRBJ2-7; 7 bases match TRBD1. The CDR3 extends over 12 amino acids. The V gene end was trimmed by 5 bases and the J gene end by 7 bases; junction bases not matched to a gene: 5. CDR1 and CDR2 (germline): SGHAT, FQNNGV. The CDR3 nucleotides read TGTGCCAGCAGCCGGGACAGCCAAGAGCAGTACTTC. It encodes CASSRDSQEQYF.

This clone was found once. V and J are TRBV29-1 and TRBJ2-3, with 7 bases identical to TRBD2. Germline CDR1 is SQVTM and CDR2 is ANQGSEA. The CDR3 runs to 12 residues. After removal of 7 bases from V and 1 base from J, the junction contained 2 bases not matched to a gene. The CDR3 DNA follows: TGCAGCGGGAGCGGGGGCACAGATACGCAGTATTTT. Protein: CSGSGGTDTQYF.

Comment on this clone: This sample also contains other DNA sequences that code for the same CDR3. V and J are TRBV12-3 or TRBV12-4 and TRBJ2-7; no clear D. The CDR3 contains 13 residues. V was trimmed by 1 base and J by 0 bases, leaving 4 bases between them. The CDR3 DNA reads as TGTGCCAGCAGTTTAGACAGCTCCTACGAGCAGTACTTC. Translating it yields CASSLDSSYEQYF.

This clone appeared a single time. The chain employs TRBV4-1 and TRBJ1-1; tentative D call: TRBD1 (6 bases). V was trimmed by 3 bases and J by 7 bases, leaving 30 bases between them. The CDR3 sequence is 19 residues long. The germline gives CDR1 MGHRA, CDR2 YSYEKL. DNA for the CDR3: TGCGCCAGCAGCCACCCGGTCTCCCTTCAGGACAGAAGAGGCATTGAAGCTTTCTTT. This codes for CASSHPVSLQDRRGIEAFF.

This sequence joins TRBV21-1 and TRBJ2-1; the D call of TRBD2 is as the table states it, not checked on the DNA. TRBV21-1 is a recognized pseudogene. The CDR3 has 16 amino acids. The CDR3 sequence: CASSNYLPGLRNEQFF. The CDR3, as DNA: TGTGCCAGCAGCAATTACCTCCCGGGACTAAGGAATGAGCAGTTCTTC.

The V and J genes are TRBV27 and TRBJ1-1, with 10 bases identical to TRBD1. The V gene end was trimmed by 0 bases and the J gene end by 5 bases; junction bases not matched to a gene: 3. Per germline, CDR1 MNHEY and CDR2 SMNVEV (reference sequence). This CDR3 spans 15 amino acids. CDR3 region: CASSLSDRGATEAFF. Written as DNA, the CDR3 is TGTGCCAGCAGTTTATCGGACAGGGGGGCAACTGAAGCTTTCTTT.

The chain couples TRBV2 to TRBJ1-4; 9 bases fit TRBD1. V was clipped by 3 bases and J by 8 bases; unmatched bases: 7. There are 15 residues in the CDR3. Per the germline V gene, CDR1 is SNHLY and CDR2 is FYNNEI. CDR3 region: CASSEDRGGREKLFF. The CDR3 DNA follows: TGTGCCAGCAGTGAGGACAGGGGCGGACGGGAAAAACTGTTTTTT.

The CDR3 DNA sequence: TGTGCCACCAGTGATAGACTAGCGGGGTCTCTCAATGAGCAGTTCTTC. Translating gives CATSDRLAGSLNEQFF. The chain employs TRBV24-1 and TRBJ2-1; 11 nucleotides align to TRBD2. The CDR3 is made up of 16 amino acids. The germline V gene encodes CDR1 KGHDR and CDR2 SFDVKD. J lost 6 bases, V lost 3 bases, and 6 bases had no gene match.

This clone was recorded a few times. The V gene is TRBV10-2, the J gene TRBJ1-2, with D hard to call. Germline assignment: CDR1 WSHSY and CDR2 SAAADI. The CDR3 totals 14 residues. The germline V and J ends were trimmed by 0 bases and 10 bases, with 15 bases remaining between them. CDR3 coding DNA: TGCGCCAGCAGTGAGTCACTTACTAGTTCGGTCTACACCTTC. Amino acid sequence: CASSESLTSSVYTF.

The chain recombines TRBV15 with TRBJ1-1; unclear D gene. V was cut by 4 bases and J by 5 bases, with 20 bases left in between. This CDR3 contains 16 residues. Germline CDR1 LNHNV, CDR2 YYDKDF (reference sequence). The CDR3 DNA is TGTGCCACCAGCAATAGGAGGGCAGGACCTCTTACTGAAGCTTTCTTT. Translation gives CATSNRRAGPLTEAFF.

The gene calls are TRBV27 and TRBJ2-4; 9 nucleotides agree with TRBD1. The CDR3 runs 17 residues. CDR1 and CDR2 from the germline V gene are MNHEY and SMNVEV (reference sequence). The trim removed 5 bases at V and 2 bases at J, leaving 10 bases unmatched. DNA of the CDR3: TGTGCCAGCAGTCCCCTCCGGGACAGGGAACCCAAAAACATTCAGTACTTC. It is translated as CASSPLRDREPKNIQYF.

V gene TRBV20-1 combines with J gene TRBJ2-1; 7 bases align to TRBD2. V lost 3 bases and J lost 3; bases outside the gene matches: 2. The CDR3 is 13 residues long. Germline CDR1 reads DFQATT; CDR2 reads SNEGSKA (reference sequence). Here the CDR3 reads CSASGDYYNEQFF. The CDR3 coding sequence is TGCAGTGCTAGTGGGGACTACTACAATGAGCAGTTCTTC.

The chain couples TRBV7-6 to TRBJ1-6; TRBD1 might be the D (5 bases). Germline loops: CDR1 SGHVS, CDR2 FNYEAQ. There are 15 residues in the CDR3. V was shortened by 5 bases and J by 10 bases, with 18 bases between the two germline ends. The CDR3 region has the DNA TGTGCCAGCAGCGAACGGGGGGGAATTGGCTCACCCCTCCACTTT. Translation gives CASSERGGIGSPLHF.

The CDR3, as DNA: TGTGCCAGCACTGGGGGCGGAACTGAAGCTTTCTTT. Translating it yields CASTGGGTEAFF. The rearrangement uses TRBV9 and TRBJ1-1, with D perhaps TRBD1 (6 bases). CDR3 length equals 12 residues. CDR1 SGDLS and CDR2 YYNGEE come from the germline V gene. V lost 6 bases and J lost 5, with 11 bases in between.